The present entry profiles one T cell receptor beta chain with its context. The data belong to a study of T cells of healthy individuals. Trimming took 3 bases from V and 10 from J, leaving 16 bases between them. The CDR3 length is 15 residues. CDR1 is KGHSH and CDR2 is LQKENI in the germline V gene. TCRdb itself ran the 5' RACE reads through MiXCR, one entry per CDR3 protein. Of 50,000 to 55,000 distinct CDR3 sequences detected, about 14% appear once; the ten largest clones hold roughly 15%. The V gene is TRBV18, the J gene TRBJ1-6; the D is unclear. The source of this sequence is a human donor in good health. The CDR3 loop is CASSPAEGRGSPLHF. The CDR3 DNA is TGTGCCAGCTCACCCGCAGAAGGAAGAGGATCACCCCTCCACTTT.